This T cell receptor beta chain was documented in a study of blood T cell repertoires in COVID-19. Study background: Samples taken during acute and convalescent COVID-19 were collected in the United States, Italy and Spain. From T cells, B-cell-depleted T cells, or PBMCs came the material, which was cDNA or gDNA.

Germline V gives CDR1 SQVTM, CDR2 ANQGSEA. This CDR3 has 14 amino acids. Trimming took 6 bases from V and 3 from J, leaving 16 bases between them. Per the original data handling: Nucleated cell counts were estimated from reference gene primer amplification. Assay: immunoSEQ multiplex PCR; the TCRdb copy retains only in-frame clones and omits some. Clonal size and the V and J genes are those of that table, whereas D and trimming came from the DNA. Here the sample spans tens of thousands of clones, around 90% being singletons. J is TRBJ2-3 and V is TRBV29-1, with D perhaps TRBD1 (7 bases). The specimen was peripheral blood. The sequence derives from a human donor in a cohort sampled during active COVID-19. The CDR3 loop is CSVGTGEATDTQYF. The DNA of the CDR3 is TGCAGCGTGGGTACAGGGGAGGCGACAGATACGCAGTATTTT.